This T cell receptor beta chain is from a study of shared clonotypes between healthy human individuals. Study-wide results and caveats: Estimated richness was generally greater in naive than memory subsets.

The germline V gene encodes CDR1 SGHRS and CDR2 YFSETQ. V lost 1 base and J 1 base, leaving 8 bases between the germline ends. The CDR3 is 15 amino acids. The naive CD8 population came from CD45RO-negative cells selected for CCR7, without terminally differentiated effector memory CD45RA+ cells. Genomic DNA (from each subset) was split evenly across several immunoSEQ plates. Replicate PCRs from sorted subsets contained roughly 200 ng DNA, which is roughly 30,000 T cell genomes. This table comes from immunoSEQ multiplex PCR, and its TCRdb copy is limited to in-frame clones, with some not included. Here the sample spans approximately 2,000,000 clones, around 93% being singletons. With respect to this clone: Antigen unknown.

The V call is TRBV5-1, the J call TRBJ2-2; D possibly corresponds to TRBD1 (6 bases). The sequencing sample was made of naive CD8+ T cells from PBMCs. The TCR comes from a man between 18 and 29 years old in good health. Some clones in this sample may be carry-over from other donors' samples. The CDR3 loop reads CASSLWTVNTGELFF. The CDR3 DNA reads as TGCGCCAGCAGCTTGTGGACAGTGAACACCGGGGAGCTGTTTTTT.